This is a list of T cell receptor beta chains from one sample in a study of blood T cell repertoires in COVID-19. The table came from immunoSEQ multiplex PCR; TCRdb's copy has only in-frame clones and leaves some out. The sample holds some 87,000 clones, roughly 82% seen once. The sequenced sample consisted of peripheral blood. These TCRs come from an elderly woman with active or convalescent COVID-19. Each CDR3 is given with its conserved first and last residue. D genes are given only for firm matches. Only part of the rows carry a size: once, few, many, or a class if the clone is expanded.

abundance | j_gene | d_gene | v_gene | CDR3aa | CDR3nt
few | TRBJ2-2 | TRBD1 | TRBV6-2/TRBV6-3 | CASSSQGAVGTGELFF | TGTGCCAGCAGTTCTCAGGGGGCAGTTGGGACCGGGGAGCTGTTTTTT
NA | TRBJ1-1 | NA | TRBV5-1 | CASSLDGHGVNTEAFF | TGCGCCAGCAGCTTGGACGGACATGGGGTGAACACTGAAGCTTTCTTT
NA | TRBJ1-5 | NA | TRBV28 | CASSLIRAMGQPQHF | TGTGCCAGCAGTTTGATCAGGGCTATGGGACAGCCCCAGCATTTT
NA | TRBJ1-3 | NA | TRBV5-4 | CASSWGPHGNTIYF | TGTGCCAGCAGCTGGGGGCCGCATGGAAACACCATATATTTT
NA | TRBJ1-5 | NA | TRBV5-1 | CASSLAGEGQPQHF | TGCGCCAGCAGCTTGGCGGGGGAGGGTCAGCCCCAGCATTTT
NA | TRBJ1-2 | NA | TRBV11-2 | CASSLGAGEGYTF | TGTGCCAGCAGCCTGGGCGCCGGGGAAGGCTACACCTTC
NA | TRBJ1-5 | NA | TRBV12-5 | CASGADRFDQPQHF | TGTGCTAGTGGTGCGGACAGATTCGACCAGCCCCAGCATTTT
few | TRBJ1-2 | TRBD1 | TRBV2 | CASRLGQGELGYTF | TGTGCCAGCAGGCTGGGACAGGGGGAGTTAGGCTACACCTTC
NA | TRBJ2-2 | TRBD1 | TRBV2 | CASRRDRGIAGELFF | TGTGCCAGCCGTAGGGACAGGGGTATTGCCGGGGAGCTGTTTTTT
NA | TRBJ1-1 | NA | TRBV6-2/TRBV6-3 | CASSYSSRQANTEAFF | TGTGCCAGCAGTTACTCTTCGAGACAGGCGAACACTGAAGCTTTCTTT
NA | TRBJ1-6 | NA | TRBV30 | CAWSAAGGGSPLHF | TGTGCCTGGAGTGCCGCAGGAGGCGGTTCACCCCTCCACTTT
once | TRBJ1-3 | NA | TRBV9 | CASSPQQGRPGNTIYF | TGTGCCAGCAGCCCGCAACAGGGAAGGCCTGGAAACACCATATATTTT
NA | TRBJ2-7 | TRBD2 | TRBV28 | CASSPLPGTSGAYEQYF | TGTGCCAGCAGTCCCCTACCCGGGACTAGCGGGGCCTACGAGCAGTACTTC
NA | TRBJ2-1 | NA | TRBV6-1 | CASSELGGLASYNEQFF | TGTGCCAGCAGTGAACTTGGGGGGTTGGCTTCCTACAATGAGCAGTTCTTC
NA | TRBJ2-6 | NA | TRBV5-1 | CASSLGHNSGANVLTF | TGCGCCAGCAGCTTGGGTCACAACTCTGGGGCCAACGTCCTGACTTTC
few | TRBJ2-1 | TRBD2 | TRBV7-2 | CASSLSGERGPKYNEQFF | TGTGCCAGCAGCTTAAGTGGTGAGCGGGGGCCCAAATACAATGAGCAGTTCTTC
NA | TRBJ2-3 | TRBD2 | TRBV5-1 | CASSLQLAGQDTQYF | TGCGCCAGCAGCTTGCAGCTAGCGGGGCAAGATACGCAGTATTTT
NA | TRBJ1-2 | NA | TRBV11-2 | CASRKAGEDGYTF | TGTGCCAGCAGGAAGGCCGGAGAAGATGGCTACACCTTC
NA | TRBJ1-2 | TRBD1 | TRBV7-9 | CASSLESGGDYGYTF | TGTGCCAGCAGCTTAGAGTCAGGGGGAGACTATGGCTACACCTTC
few | TRBJ2-1 | TRBD2 | TRBV6-5 | CASRLAGGTNEQFF | TGTGCCAGCCGACTAGCGGGGGGTACCAATGAGCAGTTCTTC
few | TRBJ2-1 | TRBD2 | TRBV5-1 | CASSPPLAGGHNEQFF | TGCGCCAGCAGCCCCCCCCTAGCGGGGGGGCACAATGAGCAGTTCTTC
NA | TRBJ1-2 | TRBD1 | TRBV28 | CASTIGQANYGYTF | TGTGCCAGCACCATTGGACAGGCCAACTATGGCTACACCTTC
NA | TRBJ1-5 | TRBD1 | TRBV29-1 | CSVLGPGTGSNQPQHF | TGCAGCGTTCTCGGTCCCGGGACAGGGAGTAATCAGCCCCAGCATTTT
NA | TRBJ2-5 | NA | TRBV20-1 | CSASSGGVETQYF | TGCAGTGCTAGTTCCGGTGGAGTGGAGACCCAGTACTTC
NA | TRBJ2-6 | NA | TRBV19 | CASSIPVGGGGSGANVLTF | TGTGCCAGTAGTATTCCGGTAGGGGGGGGCGGTTCTGGGGCCAACGTCCTGACTTTC
NA | TRBJ2-1 | NA | TRBV4-3 | CASSLNRLTYNEQFF | TGCGCCAGCAGCCTTAACAGGTTGACCTACAATGAGCAGTTCTTC
NA | TRBJ1-1 | NA | TRBV10-3 | CAIRSDSGDTEAFF | TGTGCCATCAGGAGCGACAGTGGTGACACTGAAGCTTTCTTT
NA | TRBJ2-1 | TRBD1 | TRBV4-3 | CASSQDVQGHYSEQFF | TGCGCCAGCAGCCAAGATGTACAGGGGCATTACAGTGAGCAGTTCTTC
NA | TRBJ1-5 | NA | TRBV20-1 | CSASDRRANQPQHF | TGCAGTGCTAGTGATCGCAGGGCCAATCAGCCCCAGCATTTT
NA | TRBJ1-1 | NA | TRBV7-9 | CASSFNRDEAFF | TGTGCCAGCAGCTTTAACAGGGATGAAGCTTTCTTT
NA | TRBJ2-7 | NA | TRBV6-5 | CAIPQDNSYEQYF | TGTGCCATCCCTCAAGACAACTCCTACGAGCAGTACTTC
NA | TRBJ2-7 | TRBD2 | TRBV2 | CASSREGGSYEQYF | TGTGCCAGCAGCCGGGAGGGAGGGTCCTACGAGCAGTACTTC
NA | TRBJ2-3 | TRBD1 | TRBV15 | CATSMDRGYADTQYF | TGTGCCACCAGCATGGACAGGGGCTACGCAGATACGCAGTATTTT
NA | TRBJ2-5 | TRBD2 | TRBV2 | CASSLLTSGGQETQYF | TGTGCCAGCAGTCTCCTGACTAGCGGGGGACAAGAGACCCAGTACTTC
many | TRBJ2-5 | TRBD2 | TRBV2 | CASSSPGLGGQETQYF | TGTGCCAGCAGTAGTCCGGGACTAGGGGGGCAGGAGACCCAGTACTTC
NA | TRBJ1-2 | TRBD1 | TRBV4-3 | CASSQTGQASNYGYTF | TGCGCCAGCAGCCAAACCGGACAGGCATCTAACTATGGCTACACCTTC
few | TRBJ1-2 | NA | TRBV2 | CASSETSDGYTF | TGTGCCAGCAGTGAAACAAGCGATGGCTACACCTTC
NA | TRBJ2-1 | NA | TRBV6-1 | CASSEMAGAHNEQFF | TGTGCCAGCAGTGAGATGGCGGGGGCGCACAATGAGCAGTTCTTC
NA | TRBJ1-6 | NA | TRBV6-5 | CASKRTPGEDSPLHF | TGTGCCAGTAAGCGGACTCCCGGAGAGGATTCACCCCTCCACTTT
once | TRBJ1-4 | NA | TRBV23-1 | CASSKTGTTNEKLFF | TGCGCCAGCAGTAAGACAGGTACAACTAATGAAAAACTGTTTTTT
NA | TRBJ1-6 | NA | TRBV27 | CASSREAGVSYNSPLHF | TGTGCCAGCAGCCGGGAGGCAGGAGTCTCCTATAATTCACCCCTCCACTTT
NA | TRBJ2-3 | TRBD2 | TRBV10-3 | CAISGASGGATDTQYF | TGTGCCATCAGTGGGGCTAGCGGGGGGGCCACAGATACGCAGTATTTT
once | TRBJ1-4 | NA | TRBV20-1 | CSARVIEKLFF | TGCAGTGCTAGAGTTATTGAAAAACTGTTTTTT
NA | TRBJ2-1 | TRBD2 | TRBV7-2 | CASGDGGALGDEQFF | TGTGCCAGCGGCGACGGGGGGGCTCTTGGGGATGAGCAGTTCTTC
NA | TRBJ2-7 | TRBD2 | TRBV7-2 | CASSFGLAGVYEQYF | TGTGCCAGCAGCTTCGGACTAGCGGGGGTCTACGAGCAGTACTTC
NA | TRBJ2-7 | NA | TRBV14 | CASSQHPWGPFAYEQYF | TGTGCCAGCAGCCAACACCCCTGGGGGCCCTTCGCCTACGAGCAGTACTTC
NA | TRBJ1-1 | NA | TRBV18 | CASSPRAVGASEAFF | TGTGCCAGCTCACCAAGAGCGGTGGGGGCTTCTGAAGCTTTCTTT
NA | TRBJ2-3 | TRBD2 | TRBV20-1 | CSASVAGRADTQYF | TGCAGTGCTAGTGTGGCGGGGAGGGCAGATACGCAGTATTTT
few | TRBJ2-5 | TRBD2 | TRBV7-8 | CASTLAGGRETQYF | TGTGCCAGTACTCTAGCGGGGGGGCGGGAGACCCAGTACTTC
NA | TRBJ2-7 | TRBD1 | TRBV4-1 | CASSQITDRAYEQYF | TGCGCCAGCAGCCAAATCACCGACAGGGCCTACGAGCAGTACTTC
NA | TRBJ1-1 | NA | TRBV29-1 | CSVTGSYTEAFF | TGCAGCGTTACCGGGTCATACACTGAAGCTTTCTTT
NA | TRBJ2-1 | NA | TRBV20-1 | CSARGTAREFF | TGCAGTGCTAGAGGGACAGCTCGGGAGTTCTTC
NA | TRBJ1-4 | NA | TRBV15 | CATSRDSGRWGEKLFF | TGTGCCACCAGCAGAGATAGTGGGAGGTGGGGTGAAAAACTGTTTTTT